A selection of T cell receptor beta chains follows, all from one sample in a study of Ad26.COV2.S vaccination and SARS-CoV-2 variants. The method was immunoSEQ multiplex PCR; TCRdb's version includes in-frame clones alone and lacks a portion of them. Of fewer than 500,000 clones in the sample, 75% to 95% are singletons; the top ten hold 9% to 15%. The specimen was peripheral blood, collected in a trial of Ad26.COV2.S vaccine versus placebo. The receptor source for this set is a person aged 18-65 years who received the Ad26.COV2.S COVID-19 vaccine or a placebo. Both conserved end residues are part of each CDR3. A D gene is named only where the DNA matches it firmly. Rows give clone size only sometimes, using once, few, many, or a class for an expanded clone.

length | D | J | size | V | CDR3 | DNA
15 | TRBD1 | TRBJ2-7 | - | TRBV7-9 | CASSSGQGRVYEQYF | TGTGCCAGCAGCTCCGGACAGGGGCGGGTCTACGAGCAGTACTTC
15 | TRBD1 | TRBJ1-1 | - | TRBV19 | CASSNPRDRGTEAFF | TGTGCCAGTAGTAACCCACGCGACAGGGGCACTGAAGCTTTCTTT
17 | TRBD2 | TRBJ2-2 | - | TRBV9 | CASSPRAGVGNTGELFF | TGTGCCAGCAGCCCTAGGGCGGGAGTGGGGAACACCGGGGAGCTGTTTTTT
11 | - | TRBJ2-7 | - | TRBV20-1 | CSARSGHEQYF | TGCAGTGCTAGATCTGGGCACGAGCAGTACTTC
17 | TRBD1 | TRBJ2-7 | - | TRBV13 | CASSHLTKTGERGEQYF | TGTGCCAGCAGCCACCTAACCAAGACAGGGGAGAGGGGGGAGCAGTACTTC
16 | TRBD1 | TRBJ1-2 | - | TRBV27 | CASRGGTGLANYGYTF | TGTGCCAGCAGGGGGGGGACAGGACTAGCTAACTATGGCTACACCTTC
15 | - | TRBJ2-7 | - | TRBV27 | CASSSDRQSDYEQYF | TGTGCCAGCAGTTCGGATAGACAGAGTGACTACGAGCAGTACTTC
11 | - | TRBJ2-7 | - | TRBV5-4 | CASSLSNEQYF | TGTGCCAGCAGCCTTTCTAACGAGCAGTACTTC
13 | - | TRBJ2-7 | - | TRBV5-1 | CASSLGRTYEQYF | TGCGCCAGCAGCTTGGGCCGAACCTACGAGCAGTACTTC
17 | - | TRBJ2-7 | - | TRBV6-2/TRBV6-3 | CASSYGVGDSYDYEQYF | TGTGCCAGCAGTTACGGGGTCGGGGACTCCTACGACTACGAGCAGTACTTC
12 | TRBD1 | TRBJ2-2 | - | TRBV29-1 | CSVQGQGGELFF | TGCAGCGTTCAGGGACAGGGCGGGGAGCTGTTTTTT
17 | - | TRBJ1-2 | - | TRBV4-1 | CASSQIIGGVSNYGYTF | TGCGCCAGCAGCCAAATTATCGGGGGCGTCTCTAACTATGGCTACACCTTC
17 | - | TRBJ2-7 | - | TRBV19 | CASSMHGRGASSYEQYF | TGTGCCAGTAGTATGCATGGACGGGGGGCAAGCTCCTACGAGCAGTACTTC
18 | TRBD2 | TRBJ2-1 | - | TRBV4-3 | CASSIRTSGSLSYNEQFF | TGCGCCAGCAGCATCAGGACTAGCGGGAGTTTGTCCTACAATGAGCAGTTCTTC
13 | TRBD1 | TRBJ2-1 | few | TRBV5-1 | CASSLQGSYEQFF | TGCGCCAGCAGCTTACAGGGGAGCTATGAGCAGTTCTTC
14 | - | TRBJ2-7 | - | TRBV6-1 | CASSEEGRSDEQYF | TGTGCCAGCAGTGAAGAGGGGCGCAGTGACGAGCAGTACTTC
14 | TRBD1 | TRBJ2-5 | - | TRBV4-1 | CASSLRQGVETQYF | TGCGCCAGCAGCCTGCGACAGGGCGTGGAGACCCAGTACTTC
13 | - | TRBJ1-5 | - | TRBV7-2 | CASSEYSNQPQHF | TGTGCCAGCAGCGAGTATAGCAATCAGCCCCAGCATTTT
16 | TRBD1 | TRBJ1-1 | once | TRBV10-3 | CAISELPRTGRSEAFF | TGTGCCATCAGTGAGCTACCACGGACAGGGAGGTCTGAAGCTTTCTTT
20 | TRBD1 | TRBJ2-2 | - | TRBV11-2 | CASSLDRRSSGQGWAGELFF | TGTGCCAGCAGCTTAGATCGCAGAAGTTCGGGACAGGGGTGGGCCGGGGAGCTGTTTTTT
15 | - | TRBJ2-3 | - | TRBV6-4 | CASSEGTGPTNTQYF | TGTGCCAGCAGTGAAGGGACGGGACCCACGAATACGCAGTATTTT
13 | - | TRBJ2-1 | - | TRBV12-3/TRBV12-4 | CASSFGDYNEQFF | TGTGCCAGCAGTTTTGGAGACTACAATGAGCAGTTCTTC
14 | TRBD1 | TRBJ1-1 | once | TRBV19 | CASSSGTGMTEAFF | TGTGCCAGTAGCTCGGGGACAGGGATGACTGAAGCTTTCTTT
15 | - | TRBJ2-4 | - | TRBV6-2/TRBV6-3 | CASSYVGMSKNIQYF | TGTGCCAGCAGTTACGTCGGGATGTCCAAAAACATTCAGTACTTC
16 | TRBD1 | TRBJ1-5 | - | TRBV2 | CASSAGTGRLGQPQHF | TGTGCCAGCAGTGCCGGGACAGGGCGATTGGGTCAGCCCCAGCATTTT
15 | - | TRBJ2-1 | - | TRBV30 | CAWTRGESSYNEQFF | TGTGCCTGGACTAGGGGGGAGAGCTCCTACAATGAGCAGTTCTTC
13 | - | TRBJ2-3 | - | TRBV11-3 | CASSLKLGDTQYF | TGTGCCAGCAGCTTAAAGCTGGGAGATACGCAGTATTTT
15 | TRBD1 | TRBJ2-3 | once | TRBV24-1 | CATSDRTGGSDTQYF | TGTGCCACCAGTGATCGGACAGGGGGATCAGATACGCAGTATTTT
15 | - | TRBJ2-7 | - | TRBV30 | CAWSVQPTASYEQYF | TGTGCCTGGAGTGTACAGCCCACCGCCTCCTACGAGCAGTACTTC
13 | TRBD1 | TRBJ1-2 | - | TRBV30 | CAWTLQGWYGYTF | TGTGCCTGGACCCTACAGGGGTGGTATGGCTACACCTTC
16 | - | TRBJ2-1 | - | TRBV14 | CASSQIGRGSYNEQFF | TGTGCCAGCAGCCAAATAGGGCGGGGCTCCTACAATGAGCAGTTCTTC
14 | TRBD2 | TRBJ2-1 | - | TRBV6-2/TRBV6-3 | CASSPGLSPNEQFF | TGTGCCAGCAGTCCGGGACTAAGTCCCAATGAGCAGTTCTTC
14 | TRBD1 | TRBJ1-1 | - | TRBV7-2 | CASSLRQGANEAFF | TGTGCCAGCAGCTTACGACAGGGGGCTAATGAAGCTTTCTTT
14 | - | TRBJ2-7 | - | TRBV10-3 | CAISASGSTIEQYF | TGTGCCATCAGTGCCTCCGGGTCCACCATCGAGCAGTACTTC
14 | TRBD2 | TRBJ2-4 | - | TRBV4-3 | CASSRFERDNIQYF | TGCGCCAGCAGCCGCTTTGAGCGGGACAACATTCAGTACTTC
12 | - | TRBJ1-1 | - | TRBV7-9 | CASKEGVTEAFF | TGTGCCAGCAAAGAGGGGGTAACTGAAGCTTTCTTT
15 | - | TRBJ2-7 | - | TRBV6-5 | CASSYGSGPSYEQYF | TGTGCCAGCAGTTACGGGAGCGGACCCTCCTACGAGCAGTACTTC
13 | - | TRBJ1-1 | - | TRBV30 | CAWSLHPNTEAFF | TGTGCCTGGAGTTTACACCCTAACACTGAAGCTTTCTTT
15 | TRBD1 | TRBJ2-7 | - | TRBV6-5 | CASSSGTGSVYEQYF | TGTGCCAGCAGCTCCGGGACAGGGTCCGTCTACGAGCAGTACTTC
15 | TRBD2 | TRBJ2-3 | - | TRBV7-9 | CASSLSGRAKDTQYF | TGTGCCAGCAGTCTAAGCGGGAGGGCGAAGGATACGCAGTATTTT
16 | TRBD2 | TRBJ2-7 | few | TRBV18 | CASSPPGGGRPHEQYF | TGTGCCAGCTCACCACCGGGTGGCGGGAGGCCCCACGAGCAGTACTTC
13 | - | TRBJ1-2 | - | TRBV7-9 | CASSFRGDYGYTF | TGTGCCAGCAGCTTCCGGGGAGACTATGGCTACACCTTC
15 | TRBD1 | TRBJ1-2 | once | TRBV7-8 | CASSSRQGTAYGYTF | TGTGCCAGCAGCTCTAGACAGGGAACTGCCTATGGCTACACCTTC
10 | - | TRBJ1-2 | - | TRBV29-1 | CSAGQNGYTF | TGCAGCGCAGGACAGAATGGCTACACCTTC
15 | - | TRBJ1-5 | - | TRBV30 | CAWTGGRGVDQPQHF | TGTGCCTGGACCGGCGGCAGGGGAGTAGATCAGCCCCAGCATTTT
15 | TRBD1 | TRBJ1-5 | few | TRBV2 | CASSDQGAGNQPQHF | TGTGCCAGCAGTGATCAGGGGGCGGGCAATCAGCCCCAGCATTTT
12 | - | TRBJ1-4 | - | TRBV18 | CASSPGNEKLFF | TGTGCCAGCTCACCAGGGAATGAAAAACTGTTTTTT
13 | - | TRBJ1-3 | - | TRBV4-1 | CASSQDAENTIYF | TGCGCCAGCAGCCAAGACGCCGAGAACACCATATATTTT
14 | TRBD1 | TRBJ2-3 | once | TRBV29-1 | CSVVPRGLGDTQYF | TGCAGCGTTGTGCCCAGGGGGTTGGGAGATACGCAGTATTTT